The rows below give T cell receptor beta chains drawn from one sample of a study of blood T cell repertoires in COVID-19. TCRdb's table, derived via immunoSEQ multiplex PCR, lists solely in-frame clones and lacks some. The sample yields 250,000 or so clones, more than 70% seen once. Sequenced: peripheral blood. These receptors originate from an elderly man with acute or convalescent COVID-19. Both conserved end residues are part of each CDR3. Fields, in order: D gene, V gene, clone size, J gene, CDR3 protein, CDR3 DNA. A D gene is named only where the DNA matches it firmly. Size is omitted from some rows. Given values are once, few, many or a class for expanded clones.

-	TRBV5-1	-	TRBJ2-2	CASSLVGGTNTGELFF	TGCGCCAGCAGCTTGGTGGGCGGGACGAACACCGGGGAGCTGTTTTTT
-	TRBV3-1/TRBV3-2	-	TRBJ2-1	CASSPHRPKGTYNEQFF	TGTGCCAGCAGCCCCCACAGGCCCAAGGGCACCTACAATGAGCAGTTCTTC
-	TRBV11-1	once	TRBJ2-1	CASSAGRVRSYNEQFF	TGTGCCAGCAGTGCGGGCCGGGTTCGATCCTACAATGAGCAGTTCTTC
TRBD1	TRBV28	once	TRBJ1-1	CASSLEQGFTEAFF	TGTGCCAGCAGTTTAGAACAGGGGTTCACTGAAGCTTTCTTT
TRBD1	TRBV19	-	TRBJ1-2	CASSHRGNGGYTF	TGTGCCAGTAGTCACAGGGGGAACGGTGGCTACACCTTC
-	TRBV9	-	TRBJ1-1	CASSSYRASYPEAFF	TGTGCCAGCAGCTCATACAGGGCTTCTTATCCTGAAGCTTTCTTT
TRBD1	TRBV19	-	TRBJ1-1	CATAGQRNTEAFF	TGTGCCACCGCGGGACAGAGGAACACTGAAGCTTTCTTT
-	TRBV2	once	TRBJ1-2	CASSSTAHGYTF	TGTGCCAGCAGTTCGACAGCCCATGGCTACACCTTC
-	TRBV7-9	-	TRBJ1-3	CASSLGGAAGNTIYF	TGTGCCAGCAGCTTAGGTGGGGCAGCTGGAAACACCATATATTTT
-	TRBV15	-	TRBJ2-7	CATSRVGGGARRQEQYF	TGTGCCACCAGCAGAGTAGGGGGCGGGGCGAGGCGGCAAGAGCAGTACTTC
-	TRBV6-1	-	TRBJ2-7	CASSESGVGEQYF	TGTGCCAGCAGTGAGAGCGGCGTTGGGGAGCAGTACTTC
TRBD2	TRBV5-5	-	TRBJ2-7	CASSLEGRGTSGSNSYEQYF	TGTGCCAGCAGCTTGGAAGGTCGGGGGACTAGCGGGAGTAATTCCTACGAGCAGTACTTC
TRBD2	TRBV5-8	-	TRBJ2-2	CASSLRGMRAGELFF	TGTGCCAGCAGCCTGCGGGGGATGCGGGCCGGGGAGCTGTTTTTT
-	TRBV4-2	-	TRBJ1-3	CASSLDGGSGNTIYF	TGTGCCAGCAGCCTCGACGGCGGCTCTGGAAACACCATATATTTT
-	TRBV6-6	-	TRBJ1-1	CASSLRQTNTEAFF	TGTGCCAGCAGCCTGCGACAGACCAACACTGAAGCTTTCTTT
-	TRBV5-6	-	TRBJ2-2	CASRTVAGELFF	TGTGCCAGCAGGACAGTGGCCGGGGAGCTGTTTTTT
TRBD2	TRBV27	-	TRBJ2-3	CASSLSNSGALRDTQYF	TGTGCCAGCAGTTTATCAAATAGCGGGGCCCTTAGGGATACGCAGTATTTT
TRBD2	TRBV27	-	TRBJ2-5	CASSPERLAGETQYF	TGTGCCAGCAGTCCAGAACGACTAGCGGGAGAGACCCAGTACTTC
TRBD2	TRBV7-2	-	TRBJ2-3	CASSVAGGSDTQYF	TGTGCCAGCAGCGTAGCGGGGGGGTCGGATACGCAGTATTTT
TRBD1	TRBV10-3	-	TRBJ1-5	CAISEGTGANNQPQHF	TGTGCCATCAGTGAGGGGACAGGGGCTAACAATCAGCCCCAGCATTTT
TRBD1	TRBV15	-	TRBJ1-6	CATSIPGGYSPLHF	TGTGCCACCAGCATCCCAGGGGGCTATTCACCCCTCCACTTT
TRBD2	TRBV5-5	-	TRBJ2-3	CASSFGGGGNTQYF	TGTGCCAGCAGCTTCGGCGGGGGGGGGAATACGCAGTATTTT
-	TRBV28	once	TRBJ1-4	CASKGDEKLFF	TGTGCCAGCAAGGGAGATGAAAAACTGTTTTTT
TRBD2	TRBV6-1	-	TRBJ2-1	CASSEELAGYNEQFF	TGTGCCAGCAGTGAAGAACTAGCGGGGTACAATGAGCAGTTCTTC
TRBD2	TRBV7-2	-	TRBJ2-5	CASSWDATGGGYQETQYF	TGTGCCAGCAGCTGGGACGCGACTGGGGGGGGTTACCAAGAGACCCAGTACTTC
-	TRBV5-5	-	TRBJ1-2	CASSLAGMDYGYTF	TGTGCCAGCAGCTTGGCAGGGATGGATTATGGCTACACCTTC
-	TRBV9	few	TRBJ1-2	CASSVGGINYGYTF	TGTGCCAGCAGCGTAGGAGGGATTAACTATGGCTACACCTTC